This T cell receptor beta chain is drawn from a study of Graves' ophthalmopathy and Graves' hyperthyroidism. People with hyperthyroidism were aged 18 to 65 and newly diagnosed, under 2 months' duration. In this cohort, patients with other autoimmune diseases, uncontrolled infections, pregnancy or lactation were excluded. Amplified material comprised TCR beta CDR3 regions derived from RNA transcripts. An initial RT-PCR round employing HTBI primers preceded a second-round multiplex PCR. TCRdb re-called the multiplex PCR reads with MiXCR, one entry per CDR3 protein. This table holds more than 300,000 distinct CDR3 sequences, roughly 14% found once. The germline V gene encodes CDR1 MGHRA and CDR2 YSYEKL. The CDR3 runs 15 residues. The V and J ends lost 2 bases and 4 bases respectively, with 14 bases between them. Study-wide results and limits: A 13-signature model separated ophthalmopathy from stable hyperthyroidism, reaching around 88% sensitivity and about 81% specificity cross-validated.

This clonotype has a count of ten or more. Its matching antigen is unknown. Sequenced sample: peripheral blood. This clonotype originated in a woman in her late teens or twenties with stable Graves' hyperthyroidism. This sequence joins TRBV4-1 and TRBJ1-2; D remains unclear. The CDR3 spells CASSQLGGPFYGYTF. DNA of the CDR3: TGCGCCAGCAGCCAACTCGGTGGGCCTTTCTATGGCTACACCTTC.